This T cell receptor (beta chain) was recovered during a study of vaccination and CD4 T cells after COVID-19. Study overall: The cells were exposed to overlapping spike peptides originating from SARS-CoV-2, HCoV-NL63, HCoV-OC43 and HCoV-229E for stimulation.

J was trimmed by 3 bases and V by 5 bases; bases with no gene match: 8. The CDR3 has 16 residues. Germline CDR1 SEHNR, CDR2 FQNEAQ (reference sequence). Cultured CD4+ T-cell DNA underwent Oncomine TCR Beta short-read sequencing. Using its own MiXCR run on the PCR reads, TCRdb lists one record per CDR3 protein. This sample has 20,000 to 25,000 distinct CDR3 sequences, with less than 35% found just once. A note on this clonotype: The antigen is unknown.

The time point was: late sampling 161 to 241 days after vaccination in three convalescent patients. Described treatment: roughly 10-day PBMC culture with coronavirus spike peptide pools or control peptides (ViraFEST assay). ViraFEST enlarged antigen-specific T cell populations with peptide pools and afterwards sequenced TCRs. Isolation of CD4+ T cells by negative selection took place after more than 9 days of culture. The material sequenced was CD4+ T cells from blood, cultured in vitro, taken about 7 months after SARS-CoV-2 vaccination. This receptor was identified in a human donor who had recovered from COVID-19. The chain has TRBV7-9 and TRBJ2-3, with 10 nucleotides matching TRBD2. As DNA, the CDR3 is TGTGCCAGCAGCAACCCCGGGACTAGCGAAACAGATACGCAGTATTTT. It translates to CASSNPGTSETDTQYF.